These 24 T cell receptor beta chains share one sample of origin, sequenced in a study of STAT3 mutations in large granular lymphocyte leukemia. Study observations and caveats: Every T-LGLL patient had at least one immunodominant TCRbeta clonotype.

No antigens are known for them. Data came from immunoSEQ multiplex PCR; TCRdb stores just in-frame clones and leaves some out. The sample lists some 10,000 clones; roughly 85% were seen once. Source material: peripheral blood mononuclear cells. The receptors here all came from a man in his sixties with T-cell large granular lymphocyte leukemia. Some clones in this sample may be carry-over from other donors' samples.

The CDR3 protein is CASSQDPSRGGEQFF. The CDR3 DNA reads TGCGCCAGCAGCCAAGATCCTAGCAGGGGGGGTGAGCAGTTCTTC. The J gene is TRBJ2-1, the V gene TRBV4-3; D tentatively fits TRBD1 or TRBD2 (7 bases each). The CDR3 has 15 amino acids. Germline V CDR1 and CDR2: LGHNA, YSLEER. The V end was cut by 0 bases, the J end by 9 bases, with 15 bases between.

The J gene is TRBJ1-1, the V gene TRBV25-1; 7 bases are a match to TRBD1. The length of the CDR3 is 14 residues. Germline V gives CDR1 MGHDK, CDR2 SYGVNS. V was clipped by 6 bases and J by 11 bases; unmatched bases: 15. CDR3 in DNA: TGTGCCAGCAGCCCTCAAGGTAGGGGGCGGAGGGCTTTCTTT. Protein sequence: CASSPQGRGRRAFF.

The chain is built from TRBV11-1 and TRBJ2-7; D is uncertain. The CDR3 is 15 residues long. V lost 4 bases and J lost 0, with 13 bases in between. Germline V gene lookup returns CDR1 SGHAT and CDR2 FQDESV (reference sequence). CDR3 sequence reads: CASSSGAQTSYEQYF. The CDR3, as DNA: TGTGCCAGCAGCTCCGGCGCGCAGACCTCCTACGAGCAGTACTTC.

The rearrangement links TRBV7-9 to TRBJ2-7; 7 bases map to TRBD2. In germline, CDR1 is SEHNR, CDR2 FQNEAQ (reference sequence). This CDR3 comprises 16 residues. Losses at the gene ends were 5 bases for V and 3 bases for J; bases not matched to a gene: 13. CDR3 loop: CASSPWGGAKIYEQYF. The DNA for the CDR3 is TGTGCCAGCAGCCCGTGGGGGGGAGCGAAAATCTACGAGCAGTACTTC.

The chain has TRBV7-9 and TRBJ2-3; D perhaps matches TRBD2 (5 bases). The germline CDR1 and CDR2 sequences are SEHNR and FQNEAQ (reference sequence). Deletions cut 5 bases from V and 4 bases from J, with 13 bases between. This CDR3 is built from 14 residues. The CDR3 DNA follows: TGTGCCAGCAGCCCTAGCCCCAATCCAGATACGCAGTATTTT. Amino acid sequence: CASSPSPNPDTQYF.

The chain joins TRBV28 to TRBJ1-6, with a possible D match to TRBD1 (5 bases). This CDR3 has 13 residues. Trimming cost V 10 bases and J 9 bases, with 16 bases left between them. The V gene's germline CDR1 is MDHEN and CDR2 SYDVKM. CDR3 protein: CAIPGGIGSPLHF. The CDR3 DNA reads TGTGCCATCCCTGGGGGGATAGGTTCACCCCTCCACTTT. The whole variable domain, filled in from reference TRBV28 and TRBJ1-6, reads DVKVTQSSRYLVKRTGEKVFLECVQDMDHENMFWYRQDPGLGLRLIYFSYDVKMKEKGDIPEGYSVSREKKERFSLILESASTNQTSMYLCAIPGGIGSPLHFGNGTRLTVT.

V and J are TRBV7-2 and TRBJ1-1; D unclear. The CDR3 loop spans 14 amino acids. Per germline, CDR1 SGHTA and CDR2 FQGNSA. Trimming took off 6 bases at V and 4 bases at J, with 15 bases between the two ends. CDR3 protein: CASSPTKSVTEAFF. The CDR3 nucleotides read TGTGCCAGCAGTCCCACTAAAAGCGTCACTGAAGCTTTCTTT.

The chain couples TRBV5-4 to TRBJ2-3, with unresolved D. The CDR3 length is 13 residues. With 2 bases removed from V and 4 bases from J, the gap between germline ends came to 8 bases. The germline CDR1 and CDR2 sequences are SGHNT and YYREEE (reference sequence). CDR3 sequence reads: CASSFPRADTQYF. In DNA form, the CDR3 reads TGTGCCAGCAGCTTTCCTAGGGCAGATACGCAGTATTTT.

The chain recombines TRBV7-2 with TRBJ2-7; 7 nucleotides line up with TRBD2. CDR1 and CDR2 (germline): SGHTA, FQGNSA. The CDR3 covers 14 residues. V was clipped by 3 bases and J by 6 bases; unmatched bases: 8. The CDR3: CASSFWRELSEQYF. Here the CDR3 DNA reads TGTGCCAGCAGCTTTTGGCGGGAGCTAAGCGAGCAGTACTTC.

V gene TRBV7-2 combines with J gene TRBJ2-3; unclear D gene. The CDR3 has 15 amino acids. Trimming removed 1 base at V and 3 bases at J, with 11 bases between. The germline CDR1 and CDR2 sequences are SGHTA and FQGNSA. Written as DNA, the CDR3 is TGTGCCAGCAGCTTAGGGGTGATAGCAACAGATACGCAGTATTTT. This encodes CASSLGVIATDTQYF.

The J gene is TRBJ2-3, the V gene TRBV29-1, with 14 nucleotides matching TRBD2. Trimming cost V 6 bases and J 1 base; bases outside gene matches: 9. The CDR3 covers 17 residues. The germline CDR1 and CDR2 sequences are SQVTM and ANQGSEA. The CDR3 bases are TGCAGCGTACCTGGGACTAGCGGGAGACGGGGCACAGATACGCAGTATTTT. The encoded protein is CSVPGTSGRRGTDTQYF.

J is TRBJ2-4 and V is TRBV4-2; weak D call: TRBD1 (5 bases). With 2 bases removed from V and 3 bases from J, the gap between germline ends came to 11 bases. The CDR3 totals 15 residues. CDR1 is LGHNA, CDR2 YNFKEQ, per germline. CDR3: CASSQQGFDKNIQYF. In DNA form, the CDR3 reads TGTGCCAGCAGCCAACAGGGATTTGACAAAAACATTCAGTACTTC.

This chain uses TRBV11-2 with TRBJ2-4; possible D gene TRBD1, 6 bases. The CDR3 is 13 residues long. Trimming removed 6 bases at V and 5 bases at J, with 11 bases between. The germline V gene encodes CDR1 SGHAT and CDR2 FQNNGV. The CDR3 DNA reads TGTGCCAGCAGTCTCTCAGGGGAAAACATTCAGTACTTC. It yields the protein CASSLSGENIQYF.

This sequence joins TRBV7-9 and TRBJ2-3; unclear D gene. The V gene lost 1 base and the J gene lost 10 bases, with 6 bases spanning the gap. Germline V lookup: CDR1 SEHNR, CDR2 FQNEAQ (reference sequence). This CDR3 has 11 amino acids. CDR3 sequence: CASSLGSAQYF. As DNA, the CDR3 is TGTGCCAGCAGCTTAGGTTCGGCGCAGTATTTT.

In this sample, this clone turned up a few times. V usage is TRBV30 and J usage is TRBJ2-5, with 7 nucleotides matching TRBD1. The CDR3 runs to 15 residues. V gave up 4 bases and J gave up 9 bases; unmatched junction bases: 17. Germline CDR1 and CDR2: GTSNPN and SVGIG (reference sequence). The CDR3 coding sequence is TGTGCCTGGATGCCCCCCGGGCCGACGACAGGGTCCCAGTACTTC. Amino acids: CAWMPPGPTTGSQYF.

The chain is built from TRBV28 and TRBJ1-6; D remains ambiguous. The V and J ends lost 3 bases and 6 bases respectively, with 9 bases between them. Germline values: CDR1 MDHEN, CDR2 SYDVKM. CDR3 length equals 14 residues. CDR3 sequence (DNA): TGTGCCAGCAGTTTTCCGGACGGTAATTCACCCCTCCACTTT. It is translated as CASSFPDGNSPLHF.

The genes are TRBV4-1 and TRBJ2-2; D possibly corresponds to TRBD1 (6 bases). The CDR3 runs 15 residues. Trimming took off 0 bases at V and 7 bases at J, with 12 bases between the two ends. Germline values: CDR1 MGHRA, CDR2 YSYEKL. The CDR3: CASSQDGQMNGELFF. The CDR3 DNA is TGCGCCAGCAGCCAAGATGGACAGATGAACGGGGAGCTGTTTTTT.

This clone was seen once. The chain is built from TRBV29-1 and TRBJ1-4; no reliable D call. Trimming took 6 bases from V and 1 from J, leaving 9 bases between them. There are 13 residues in the CDR3. Germline lookup yields CDR1 SQVTM and CDR2 ANQGSEA. CDR3 region: CSVSGGTNEKLFF. CDR3 sequence (DNA): TGCAGCGTATCGGGAGGAACTAATGAAAAACTGTTTTTT.

The chain carries TRBV5-4 and TRBJ2-7; D gene unclear. With 1 base removed from V and 0 bases from J, the gap between germline ends came to 8 bases. The CDR3 sequence is 14 residues long. Germline CDR1 SGHNT, CDR2 YYREEE (reference sequence). In DNA, the CDR3 is TGTGCCAGCAGCTTGAGTCTCAGCTCCTACGAGCAGTACTTC. Protein sequence: CASSLSLSSYEQYF.

The chain carries TRBV9 and TRBJ2-7; 10 nucleotides align to TRBD2. The CDR3 extends over 17 amino acids. Germline loops: CDR1 SGDLS, CDR2 YYNGEE. Trimming at V came to 0 bases and at J to 4 bases, leaving 10 bases not matched to a gene. The CDR3 DNA sequence: TGTGCCAGCAGCGTAGGCGGGGCTAGCGGGAGTTTTTACGAGCAGTACTTC. It is translated as CASSVGGASGSFYEQYF.

This chain connects TRBV6-6 to TRBJ2-7, with D perhaps matching TRBD2 (6 bases). Trimming took off 0 bases at V and 7 bases at J, with 16 bases between the two ends. Looked up from germline, CDR1 is MNHNY and CDR2 is SVGAGI (reference sequence). This CDR3 has 15 amino acids. In nucleotides, the CDR3 is TGTGCCAGCAGTTACTCGGCAGGAGGGAGTGGAGAGCAGTACTTC. This sequence encodes CASSYSAGGSGEQYF.

V and J are TRBV29-1 and TRBJ2-7, with unresolved D. Trimming stripped 7 bases from V and 0 bases from J, with 16 bases between. Germline CDR1 reads SQVTM; CDR2 reads ANQGSEA. The CDR3 has 14 residues. The CDR3 DNA reads as TGCAGCGGACAATCCGGCGGACCCTCCTACGAGCAGTACTTC. Amino acids: CSGQSGGPSYEQYF.

This clone was picked up one time. This chain joins TRBV7-9 and TRBJ2-5, with 7 bases aligning to TRBD2. The V and J ends lost 1 base and 2 bases, in that order; junction bases with no gene match: 16. Germline V CDR1 and CDR2: SEHNR, FQNEAQ (reference sequence). The CDR3 runs to 19 residues. The CDR3 protein is CASSLGTPRAGLLQETQYF. Here the CDR3 DNA reads TGTGCCAGCAGCTTAGGAACCCCTAGAGCGGGACTTCTTCAAGAGACCCAGTACTTC.

V gene TRBV9 combines with J gene TRBJ2-3; maybe TRBD1 (6 bases). Germline V CDR1 and CDR2: SGDLS, YYNGEE. The V end was cut by 3 bases, the J end by 4 bases, with 9 bases between. The CDR3 has 13 amino acids. The CDR3 DNA is TGTGCCAGCAGCGCATCAGGGGCAGATACGCAGTATTTT. Its translation: CASSASGADTQYF. The full variable domain, with the rest looked up from reference TRBV9 and TRBJ2-3, is DSGVTQTPKHLITATGQRVTLRCSPRSGDLSVYWYQQSLDQGLQFLIQYYNGEERAKGNILERFSAQQFPDLHSELNLSSLELGDSALYFCASSASGADTQYFGPGTRLTVL.